This record covers a single T cell receptor beta chain. Its antigen remains unknown. The data stem from a study of cytomegalovirus exposure and HLA in healthy donors. Study-wide results and limits: Many donors shared some public TCRs, even though most TCR sequences were rare.

Donors came from a validation cohort of some 110 subjects, distinct from the first 666-subject cohort. V trimming: 4 bases; J trimming: 10 bases; junction bases outside the gene matches: 6. Germline CDR1 and CDR2: SGHRS and YFSETQ. This CDR3 comprises 14 residues. Assay used: immunoSEQ multiplex PCR; TCRdb lists only in-frame clones, some missing. Of over 250,000 clones in the sample, about 86% are singletons; the top ten hold 1%. The origin of this receptor is a woman under 30 in good health and CMV-seronegative. Sequencing was carried out using PBMCs. The J gene is TRBJ1-4, the V gene TRBV5-1, with TRBD1 identical over 11 bases. CDR3 nucleotides: TGCGCCAGCAGCGCCGGGACAGGGGGGGCAAAACTGTTTTTT. Its translation is CASSAGTGGAKLFF.